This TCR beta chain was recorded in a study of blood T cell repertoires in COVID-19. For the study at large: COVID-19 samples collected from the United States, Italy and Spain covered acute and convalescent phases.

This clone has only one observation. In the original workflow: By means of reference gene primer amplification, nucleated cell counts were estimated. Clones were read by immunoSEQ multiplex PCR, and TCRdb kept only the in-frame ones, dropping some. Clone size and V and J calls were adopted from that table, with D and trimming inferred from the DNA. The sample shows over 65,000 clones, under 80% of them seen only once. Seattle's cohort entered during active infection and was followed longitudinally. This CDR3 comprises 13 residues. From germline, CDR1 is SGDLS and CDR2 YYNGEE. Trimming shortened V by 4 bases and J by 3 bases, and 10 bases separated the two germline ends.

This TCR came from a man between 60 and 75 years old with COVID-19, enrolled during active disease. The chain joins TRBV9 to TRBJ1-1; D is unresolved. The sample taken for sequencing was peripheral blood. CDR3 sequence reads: CASSSSPDTEAFF. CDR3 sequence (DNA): TGTGCCAGCAGCTCTAGCCCGGACACTGAAGCTTTCTTT.